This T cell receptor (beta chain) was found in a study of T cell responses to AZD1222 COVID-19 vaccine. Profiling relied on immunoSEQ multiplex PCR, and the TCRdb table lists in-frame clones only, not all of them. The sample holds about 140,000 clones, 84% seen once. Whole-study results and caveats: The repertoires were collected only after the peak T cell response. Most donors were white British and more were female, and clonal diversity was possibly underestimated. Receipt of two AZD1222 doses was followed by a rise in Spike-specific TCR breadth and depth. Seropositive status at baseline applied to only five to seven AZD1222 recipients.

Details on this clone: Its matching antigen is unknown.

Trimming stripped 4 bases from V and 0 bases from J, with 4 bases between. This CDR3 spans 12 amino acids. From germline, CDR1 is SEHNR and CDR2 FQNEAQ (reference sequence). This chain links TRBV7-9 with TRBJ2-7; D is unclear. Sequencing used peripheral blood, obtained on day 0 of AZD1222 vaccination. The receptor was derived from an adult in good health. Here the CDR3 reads CASSWDSYEQYF. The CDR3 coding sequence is TGTGCCAGCAGCTGGGACTCCTACGAGCAGTACTTC. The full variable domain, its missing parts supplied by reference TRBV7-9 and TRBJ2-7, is DTGVSQNPRHKITKRGQNVTFRCDPISEHNRLYWYRQTLGQGPEFLTYFQNEAQLEKSRLLSDRFSAERPKGSFSTLEIQRTEQGDSAMYLCASSWDSYEQYFGPGTRLTVT.